This T cell receptor beta chain was profiled in a study of blood T cell repertoires in COVID-19. Germline CDR1 and CDR2: DFQATT and SNEGSKA (reference sequence). J was trimmed by 3 bases and V by 3 bases; bases with no gene match: 7. The CDR3 contains 14 residues. Only in-frame clones appear in the TCRdb table, and some are missing; sequencing was by immunoSEQ multiplex PCR. This table has more than 30,000 clones, more than 75% appearing once. The chain carries TRBV20-1 and TRBJ2-7; 8 bases line up with TRBD1. The receptor was isolated from a man aged 45 to 65 with active or convalescent COVID-19. The sample was peripheral blood. The CDR3 sequence is CSASGGQGIYEQYF. CDR3 coding DNA: TGCAGTGCTAGTGGAGGACAGGGTATCTACGAGCAGTACTTC.